This T cell receptor beta chain was sequenced in a study of T cell responses to AZD1222 COVID-19 vaccine. As concerns this clone: No antigen is known for it.

This table comes from immunoSEQ multiplex PCR, and its TCRdb copy is limited to in-frame clones, with some not included. This sample carries some 170,000 clones, approximately 92% of them seen once, and the ten largest clones take less than 3%. CDR1 LNHNV and CDR2 YYDKDF come from the germline V gene (reference sequence). The junction had 9 bases not matched to a gene; V was cut back by 1 base and J by 7 bases. This CDR3 comprises 17 residues. Regarding the study as a whole: Close to half of spike-specific TCRs reportedly recognize unmutated variant regions.

The sample was peripheral blood, taken on day 0 of AZD1222 vaccination. The chain links TRBV15 to TRBJ2-1; TRBD2 agrees at 11 bases. The receptor comes from an adult in good health. CDR3 sequence (DNA): TGTGCCACCAGCAGAGGATCTAGCGGGAGGTTTCAAAATGAGCAGTTCTTC. Protein: CATSRGSSGRFQNEQFF.